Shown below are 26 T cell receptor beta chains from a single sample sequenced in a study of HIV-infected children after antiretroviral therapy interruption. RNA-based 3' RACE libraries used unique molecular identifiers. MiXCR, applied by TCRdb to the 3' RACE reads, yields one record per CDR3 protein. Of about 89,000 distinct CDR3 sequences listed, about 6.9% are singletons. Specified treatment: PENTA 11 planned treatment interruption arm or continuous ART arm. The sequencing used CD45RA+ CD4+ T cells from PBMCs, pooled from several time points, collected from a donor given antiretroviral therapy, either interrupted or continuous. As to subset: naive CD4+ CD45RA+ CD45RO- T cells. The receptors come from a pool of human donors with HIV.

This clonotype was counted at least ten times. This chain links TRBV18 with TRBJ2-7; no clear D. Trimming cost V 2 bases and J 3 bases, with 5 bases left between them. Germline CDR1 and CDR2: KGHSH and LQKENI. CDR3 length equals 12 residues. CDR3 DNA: TGTGCCAGCTCACCAGACCTCTACGAGCAGTACTTC. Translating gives CASSPDLYEQYF. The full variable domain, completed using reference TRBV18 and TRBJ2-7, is NAGVMQNPRHLVRRRGQEARLRCSPMKGHSHVYWYRQLPEEGLKFMVYLQKENIIDESGMPKERFSAEFPKEGPSILRIQQVVRGDSAAYFCASSPDLYEQYFGPGTRLTVT.

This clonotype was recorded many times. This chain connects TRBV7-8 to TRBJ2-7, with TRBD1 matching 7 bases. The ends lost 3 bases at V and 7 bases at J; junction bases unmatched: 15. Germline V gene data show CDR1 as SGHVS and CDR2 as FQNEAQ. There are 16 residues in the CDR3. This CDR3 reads CASSFLPGQSLGEQYF. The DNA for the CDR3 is TGTGCCAGCAGCTTTCTCCCGGGACAGAGCCTGGGGGAGCAGTACTTC.

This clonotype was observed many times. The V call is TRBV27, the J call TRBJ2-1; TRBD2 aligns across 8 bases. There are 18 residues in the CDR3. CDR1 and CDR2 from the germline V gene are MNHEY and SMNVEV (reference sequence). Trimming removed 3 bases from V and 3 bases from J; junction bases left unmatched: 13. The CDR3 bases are TGTGCCAGCAGTTTTGGATCGCGCGGGGGGCCACGCTACAATGAGCAGTTCTTC. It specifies CASSFGSRGGPRYNEQFF.

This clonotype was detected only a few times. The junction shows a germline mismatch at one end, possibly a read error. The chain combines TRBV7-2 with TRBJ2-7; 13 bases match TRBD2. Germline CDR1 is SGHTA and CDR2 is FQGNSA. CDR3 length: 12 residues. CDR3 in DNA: TGTGCCAGCGCGGCCGGGACTAGCGGGAAATTTTTC. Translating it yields CASAAGTSGKFF.

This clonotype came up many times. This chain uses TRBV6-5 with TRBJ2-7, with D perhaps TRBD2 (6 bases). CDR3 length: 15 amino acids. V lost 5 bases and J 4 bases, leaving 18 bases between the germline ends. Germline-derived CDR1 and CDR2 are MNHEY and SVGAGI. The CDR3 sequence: CASSPALGGLYEQYF. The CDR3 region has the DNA TGTGCCAGCAGTCCTGCTTTGGGGGGATTATACGAGCAGTACTTC.

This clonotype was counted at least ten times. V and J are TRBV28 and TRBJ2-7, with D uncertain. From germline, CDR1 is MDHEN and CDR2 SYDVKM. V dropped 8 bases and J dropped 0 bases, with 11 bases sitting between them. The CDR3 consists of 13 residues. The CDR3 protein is CASVPPASYEQYF. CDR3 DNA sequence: TGTGCCAGCGTACCACCCGCCTCCTACGAGCAGTACTTC.

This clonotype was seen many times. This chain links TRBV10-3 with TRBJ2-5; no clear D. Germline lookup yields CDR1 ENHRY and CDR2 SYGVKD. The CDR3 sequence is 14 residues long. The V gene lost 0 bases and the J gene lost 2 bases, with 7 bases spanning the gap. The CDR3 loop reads CAISESNGQETQYF. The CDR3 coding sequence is TGTGCCATCAGTGAGTCGAACGGTCAAGAGACCCAGTACTTC.

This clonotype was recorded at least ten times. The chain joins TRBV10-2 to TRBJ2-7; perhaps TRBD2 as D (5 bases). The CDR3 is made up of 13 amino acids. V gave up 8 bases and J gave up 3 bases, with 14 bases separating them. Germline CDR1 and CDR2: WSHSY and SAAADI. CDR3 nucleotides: TGCGCCAGCGGGGAGCCAGCTCGCTACGAGCAGTACTTC. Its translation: CASGEPARYEQYF.

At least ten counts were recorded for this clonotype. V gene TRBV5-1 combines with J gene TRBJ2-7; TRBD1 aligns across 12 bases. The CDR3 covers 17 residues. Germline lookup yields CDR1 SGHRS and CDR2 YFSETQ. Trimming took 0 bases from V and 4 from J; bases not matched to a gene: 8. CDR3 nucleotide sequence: TGCGCCAGCAGCTTGGCCGGGGGACAGGGGGCTGAATACGAGCAGTACTTC. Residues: CASSLAGGQGAEYEQYF.

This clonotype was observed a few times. This CDR3 is CASKSEARNQPQHF. The CDR3 nucleotides read TGTGCCAGCAAGTCTGAGGCGCGCAATCAGCCCCAGCATTTT. The chain couples TRBV12-3 or TRBV12-4 to TRBJ1-5; D unclear. Trimming stripped 7 bases from V and 2 bases from J, with 12 bases between. The CDR3 is 14 amino acids.

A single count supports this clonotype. The CDR3: CASSRLRSAGHTEAFF. DNA for the CDR3: TGCGCCAGCAGTCGCCTCCGAAGTGCGGGGCACACTGAAGCTTTCTTT. The chain combines TRBV23-1 with TRBJ1-1, with a weak D call TRBD1 (5 bases). TRBV23-1 is an ORF; its function is uncertain. The CDR3 spans 16 residues. Trimming cost V 4 bases and J 3 bases, with 18 bases left between them.

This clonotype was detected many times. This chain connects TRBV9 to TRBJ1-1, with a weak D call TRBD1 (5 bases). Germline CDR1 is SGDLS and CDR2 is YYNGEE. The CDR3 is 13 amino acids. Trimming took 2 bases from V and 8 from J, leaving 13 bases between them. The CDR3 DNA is TGTGCCAGCAGCGTGCAAAGGGGCGCAGAAGCTTTCTTT. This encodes CASSVQRGAEAFF.

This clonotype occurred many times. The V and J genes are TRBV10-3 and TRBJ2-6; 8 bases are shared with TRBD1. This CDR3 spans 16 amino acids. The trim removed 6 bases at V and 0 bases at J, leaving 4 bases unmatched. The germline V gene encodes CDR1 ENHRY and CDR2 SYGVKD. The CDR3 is CAIRGQEPSGANVLTF. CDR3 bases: TGTGCCATCAGGGGACAGGAGCCCTCTGGGGCCAACGTCCTGACTTTC.

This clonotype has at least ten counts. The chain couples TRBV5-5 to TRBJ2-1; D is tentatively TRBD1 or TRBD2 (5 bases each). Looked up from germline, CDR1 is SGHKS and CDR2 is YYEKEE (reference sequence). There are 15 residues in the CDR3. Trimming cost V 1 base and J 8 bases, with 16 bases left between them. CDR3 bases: TGTGCCAGCAGCTTGTTGTTGGGACCGTACGATGAGCAGTTCTTC. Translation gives CASSLLLGPYDEQFF.

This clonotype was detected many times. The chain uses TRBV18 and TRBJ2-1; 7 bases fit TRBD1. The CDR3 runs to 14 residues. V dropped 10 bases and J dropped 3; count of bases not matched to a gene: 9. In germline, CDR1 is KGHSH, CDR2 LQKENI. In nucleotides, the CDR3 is TGTGCCACCAGAGACCGGGACAGCTACAATGAGCAGTTCTTC. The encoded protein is CATRDRDSYNEQFF.

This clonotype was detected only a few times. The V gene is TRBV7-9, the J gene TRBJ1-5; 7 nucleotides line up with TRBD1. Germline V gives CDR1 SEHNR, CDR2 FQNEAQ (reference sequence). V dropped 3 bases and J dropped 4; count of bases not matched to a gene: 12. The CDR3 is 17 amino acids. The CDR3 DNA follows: TGTGCCAGCAGCTTGGATGGGCCAGGGGGACTAAATCAGCCCCAGCATTTT. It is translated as CASSLDGPGGLNQPQHF.

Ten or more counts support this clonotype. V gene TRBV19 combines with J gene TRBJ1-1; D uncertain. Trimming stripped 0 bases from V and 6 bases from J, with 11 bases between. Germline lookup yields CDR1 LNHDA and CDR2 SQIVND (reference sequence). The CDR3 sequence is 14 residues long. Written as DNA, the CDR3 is TGTGCCAGTAGTATAGACCCTAACAGAGCTGAAGCTTTCTTT. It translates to CASSIDPNRAEAFF.

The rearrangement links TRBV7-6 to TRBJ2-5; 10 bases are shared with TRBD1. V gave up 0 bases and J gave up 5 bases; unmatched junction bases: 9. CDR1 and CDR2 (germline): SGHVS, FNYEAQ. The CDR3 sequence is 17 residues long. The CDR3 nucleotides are TGTGCCAGCAGCTTAGCTCTGGGACAGGGGTTAAGTGAGACCCAGTACTTC. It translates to CASSLALGQGLSETQYF.

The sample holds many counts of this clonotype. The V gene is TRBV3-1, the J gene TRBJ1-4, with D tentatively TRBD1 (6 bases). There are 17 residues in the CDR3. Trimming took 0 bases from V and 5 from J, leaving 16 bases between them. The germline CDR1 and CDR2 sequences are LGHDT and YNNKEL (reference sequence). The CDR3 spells CASSQEGLQGPNEKLFF. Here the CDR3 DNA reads TGTGCCAGCAGCCAAGAAGGGCTACAGGGACCGAATGAAAAACTGTTTTTT.

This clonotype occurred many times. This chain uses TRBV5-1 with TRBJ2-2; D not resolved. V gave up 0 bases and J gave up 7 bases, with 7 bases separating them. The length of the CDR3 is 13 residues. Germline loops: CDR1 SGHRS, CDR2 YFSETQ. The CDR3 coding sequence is TGCGCCAGCAGCTTGGAAGGGAACGGGGAGCTGTTTTTT. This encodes CASSLEGNGELFF.

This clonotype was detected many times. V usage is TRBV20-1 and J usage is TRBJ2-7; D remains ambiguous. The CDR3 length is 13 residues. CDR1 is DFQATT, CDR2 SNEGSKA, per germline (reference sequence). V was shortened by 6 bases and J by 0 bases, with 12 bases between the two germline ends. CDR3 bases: TGCAGTGCCCAGGACCCAAGCTCCTACGAGCAGTACTTC. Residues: CSAQDPSSYEQYF.

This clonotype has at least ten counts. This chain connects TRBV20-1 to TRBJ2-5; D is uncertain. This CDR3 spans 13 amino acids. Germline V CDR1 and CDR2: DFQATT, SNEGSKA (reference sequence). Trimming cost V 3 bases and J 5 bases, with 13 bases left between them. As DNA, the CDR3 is TGCAGTGCTAGTCCCCCCGGGCGGGAGACCCAGTACTTC. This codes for CSASPPGRETQYF.

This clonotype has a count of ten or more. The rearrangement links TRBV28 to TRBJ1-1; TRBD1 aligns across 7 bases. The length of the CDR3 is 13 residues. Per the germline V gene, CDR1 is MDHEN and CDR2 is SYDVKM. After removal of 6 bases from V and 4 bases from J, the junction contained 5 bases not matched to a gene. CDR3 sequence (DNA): TGTGCCAGCAGAGGGGGCCTGGGCACTGAAGCTTTCTTT. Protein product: CASRGGLGTEAFF. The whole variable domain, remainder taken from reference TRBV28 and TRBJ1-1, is DVKVTQSSRYLVKRTGEKVFLECVQDMDHENMFWYRQDPGLGLRLIYFSYDVKMKEKGDIPEGYSVSREKKERFSLILESASTNQTSMYLCASRGGLGTEAFFGQGTRLTVV.

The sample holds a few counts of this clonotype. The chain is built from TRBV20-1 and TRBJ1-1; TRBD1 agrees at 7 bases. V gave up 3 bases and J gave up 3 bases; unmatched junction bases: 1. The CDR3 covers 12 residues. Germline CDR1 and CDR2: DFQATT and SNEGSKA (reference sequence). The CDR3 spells CSASQGDTEAFF. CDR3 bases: TGCAGTGCTAGTCAGGGGGACACTGAAGCTTTCTTT.

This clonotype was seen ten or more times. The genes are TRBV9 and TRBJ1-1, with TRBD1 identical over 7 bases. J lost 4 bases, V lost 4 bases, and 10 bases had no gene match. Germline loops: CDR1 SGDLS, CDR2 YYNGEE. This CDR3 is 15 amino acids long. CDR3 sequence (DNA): TGTGCCAGCAGCCCAACCGACAGGGCGGGCACTGAAGCTTTCTTT. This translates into CASSPTDRAGTEAFF. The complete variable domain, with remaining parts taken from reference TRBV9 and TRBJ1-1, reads DSGVTQTPKHLITATGQRVTLRCSPRSGDLSVYWYQQSLDQGLQFLIQYYNGEERAKGNILERFSAQQFPDLHSELNLSSLELGDSALYFCASSPTDRAGTEAFFGQGTRLTVV.

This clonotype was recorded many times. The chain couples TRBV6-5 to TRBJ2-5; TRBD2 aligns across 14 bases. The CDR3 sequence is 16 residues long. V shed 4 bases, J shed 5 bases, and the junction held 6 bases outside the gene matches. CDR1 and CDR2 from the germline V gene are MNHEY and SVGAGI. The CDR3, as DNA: TGTGCCAGCAGTTCGACTAGCGGGAGGGTTGGGGAGACCCAGTACTTC. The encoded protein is CASSSTSGRVGETQYF.